The rows below give T cell receptor beta chains drawn from one sample of a study of radiotherapy plus CTLA-4 blockade in lung cancer. Sequencing was performed with immunoSEQ multiplex PCR; in TCRdb, only in-frame clones are kept and a portion is missing. The sample consists of more than 30,000 clones, roughly 70% of them appearing once. The sample in question was peripheral blood, obtained from a patient treated with radiotherapy plus ipilimumab. The receptors here all came from a human donor with non-small cell lung cancer who had stable disease on radiotherapy plus ipilimumab. The CDR3 runs from the conserved cysteine through the conserved F or W. D genes are given only for firm matches. A clone size is listed for some rows: how often the clone was seen (once, few, many), or a class if it is expanded.

abundance: few
j_gene: TRBJ2-6
v_gene: TRBV9
d_gene: TRBD1
CDR3aa: CASSGQGIRLSGANVLTF
CDR3nt: TGTGCCAGCAGCGGACAGGGGATCCGACTCTCTGGGGCCAACGTCCTGACTTTC

abundance: few
j_gene: TRBJ2-1
v_gene: TRBV28
d_gene: TRBD2
CDR3aa: CASNPGGTSGDNEQFF
CDR3nt: TGTGCCAGCAACCCGGGGGGGACTAGCGGGGACAATGAGCAGTTCTTC

abundance: few
j_gene: TRBJ2-1
v_gene: TRBV11-2
d_gene: NA
CDR3aa: CASSFGSVYNEQFF
CDR3nt: TGTGCCAGCAGCTTCGGATCGGTATACAATGAGCAGTTCTTC

abundance: NA
j_gene: TRBJ1-1
v_gene: TRBV6-1
d_gene: TRBD1
CDR3aa: CASTKTWAGGTEAFF
CDR3nt: TGTGCCAGCACTAAAACGTGGGCAGGGGGCACTGAAGCTTTCTTT

abundance: few
j_gene: TRBJ2-1
v_gene: TRBV6-6
d_gene: NA
CDR3aa: CASSDRTYNEQFF
CDR3nt: TGTGCCAGCAGCGACAGGACCTACAATGAGCAGTTCTTC

abundance: NA
j_gene: TRBJ2-3
v_gene: TRBV11-3
d_gene: TRBD1
CDR3aa: CASSLSGTGVTDTQYF
CDR3nt: TGTGCCAGCAGCTTATCTGGGACAGGGGTCACAGATACGCAGTATTTT

abundance: NA
j_gene: TRBJ1-1
v_gene: TRBV11-2
d_gene: NA
CDR3aa: CASSPGMGAEAFF
CDR3nt: TGTGCCAGCAGCCCCGGGATGGGCGCTGAAGCTTTCTTT

abundance: few
j_gene: TRBJ1-5
v_gene: TRBV6-5
d_gene: NA
CDR3aa: CASSIQGGGNQPQHF
CDR3nt: TGTGCCAGCAGTATACAGGGAGGGGGCAATCAGCCCCAGCATTTT

abundance: NA
j_gene: TRBJ1-1
v_gene: TRBV4-1
d_gene: NA
CDR3aa: CASSLGRGPSGTEAFF
CDR3nt: TGCGCCAGCAGCCTTGGACGGGGCCCAAGCGGGACTGAAGCTTTCTTT

abundance: NA
j_gene: TRBJ2-3
v_gene: TRBV5-1
d_gene: NA
CDR3aa: CASSLGSGGITDTQYF
CDR3nt: TGCGCCAGCAGCTTGGGAAGTGGAGGCATCACAGATACGCAGTATTTT

abundance: NA
j_gene: TRBJ1-2
v_gene: TRBV6-5
d_gene: NA
CDR3aa: CASSYSSQALYGYTF
CDR3nt: TGTGCCAGCAGTTACTCGAGTCAGGCTCTCTATGGCTACACCTTC

abundance: NA
j_gene: TRBJ2-6
v_gene: TRBV7-9
d_gene: NA
CDR3aa: CASSPMDYTSGANVLTF
CDR3nt: TGTGCCAGCAGCCCTATGGACTATACCTCTGGGGCCAACGTCCTGACTTTC

abundance: NA
j_gene: TRBJ2-3
v_gene: TRBV7-9
d_gene: NA
CDR3aa: CASSRMDPTQYF
CDR3nt: TGTGCCAGCAGCCGAATGGACCCTACGCAGTATTTT

abundance: NA
j_gene: TRBJ1-3
v_gene: TRBV5-6
d_gene: NA
CDR3aa: CASSLAAALYSGNTIYF
CDR3nt: TGTGCCAGCAGCTTGGCGGCGGCATTATACTCTGGAAACACCATATATTTT

abundance: NA
j_gene: TRBJ1-5
v_gene: TRBV27
d_gene: NA
CDR3aa: CASSSGPLRPQHF
CDR3nt: TGTGCCAGCAGTTCGGGACCCCTCAGACCCCAGCATTTT

abundance: few
j_gene: TRBJ2-1
v_gene: TRBV18
d_gene: TRBD2
CDR3aa: CASSRRTSGIVSYNEQFF
CDR3nt: TGTGCCAGCTCACGGAGGACTAGCGGGATCGTCTCCTACAATGAGCAGTTCTTC

abundance: NA
j_gene: TRBJ2-3
v_gene: TRBV29-1
d_gene: NA
CDR3aa: CSGGSGNTDTQYF
CDR3nt: TGCAGCGGGGGTAGCGGAAACACAGATACGCAGTATTTT

abundance: NA
j_gene: TRBJ2-3
v_gene: TRBV11-2
d_gene: TRBD1
CDR3aa: CASKTPGTGASFGTDTQYF
CDR3nt: TGTGCCAGCAAAACTCCCGGGACAGGGGCCTCTTTTGGCACAGATACGCAGTATTTT

abundance: NA
j_gene: TRBJ2-2
v_gene: TRBV19
d_gene: NA
CDR3aa: CASSRRVGELFF
CDR3nt: TGTGCCAGTAGTCGAAGGGTCGGGGAGCTGTTTTTT

abundance: NA
j_gene: TRBJ2-1
v_gene: TRBV7-2
d_gene: TRBD2
CDR3aa: CASSLGLAGGNNEQFF
CDR3nt: TGTGCCAGCAGCTTAGGACTAGCGGGAGGGAACAATGAGCAGTTCTTC